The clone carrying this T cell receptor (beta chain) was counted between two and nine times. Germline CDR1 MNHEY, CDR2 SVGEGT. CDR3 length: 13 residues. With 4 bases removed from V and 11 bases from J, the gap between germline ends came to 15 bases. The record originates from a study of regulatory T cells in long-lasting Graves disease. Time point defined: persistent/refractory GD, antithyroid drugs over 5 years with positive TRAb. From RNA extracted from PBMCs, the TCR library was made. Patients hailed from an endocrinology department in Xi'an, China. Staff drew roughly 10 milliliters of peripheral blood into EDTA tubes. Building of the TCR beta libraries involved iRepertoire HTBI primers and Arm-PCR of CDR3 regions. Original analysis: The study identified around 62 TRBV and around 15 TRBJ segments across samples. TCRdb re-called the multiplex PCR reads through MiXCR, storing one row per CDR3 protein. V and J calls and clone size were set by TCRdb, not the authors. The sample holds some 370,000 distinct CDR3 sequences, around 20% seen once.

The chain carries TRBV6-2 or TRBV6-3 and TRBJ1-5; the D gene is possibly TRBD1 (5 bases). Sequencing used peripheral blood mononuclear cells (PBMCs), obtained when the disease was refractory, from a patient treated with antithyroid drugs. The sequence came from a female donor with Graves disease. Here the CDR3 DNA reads TGTGCCAGCAGTTCCACCTCAGGGCCCACCCAGCATTTT. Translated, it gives CASSSTSGPTQHF.